One sample yielded the 20 T cell receptor beta chains listed below, sequenced in a study of response to subunit inactivated influenza vaccine. TCRdb redid the calling of the RT-PCR reads with MiXCR, one entry per CDR3 protein. This sample has roughly 650,000 distinct CDR3 sequences, with approximately 15% found just once. The material sequenced was PBMCs from blood, taken 11 to 12 days after vaccination. All receptors derive from a man aged 50-60 years who received an inactivated influenza vaccine.

With regard to this clonotype: A clone one base away is much larger, so this may be a read error. The rearrangement joins TRBV6-2 or TRBV6-3 to TRBJ2-5; 8 bases are a match to TRBD2. This CDR3 has 12 residues. Germline V gene data show CDR1 as MNHEY and CDR2 as SVGEGT. CDR3 DNA sequence: TGTGCCGGCAGATCGGGGGGGCGAGCCCAGTACTTC. Its protein product is CAGRSGGRAQYF.

The CDR3 region is CAISVGTGLTDTQYF. The CDR3 nucleotides are TGTGCCATCAGTGTCGGGACAGGGCTCACAGATACGCAGTATTTT. This chain links TRBV10-3 with TRBJ2-3; the match to TRBD1 covers 9 bases. J gave up 2 bases and V 4 bases, and 4 bases lay outside the gene matches. The CDR3 is 15 amino acids. The germline V gene encodes CDR1 ENHRY and CDR2 SYGVKD.

The table lists this clonotype with a few counts. CDR3 amino acids: CASSNGLAGFHTQYF. The CDR3 DNA sequence: TGTGCCAGCAGCAACGGACTAGCGGGGTTCCATACGCAGTATTTT. The chain recombines TRBV7-2 with TRBJ2-3, with 12 bases aligning to TRBD2. The CDR3 extends over 15 amino acids. With 5 bases clipped from V and 7 bases from J, the junction kept 7 bases outside the gene matches. Germline V gene data show CDR1 as SGHTA and CDR2 as FQGNSA.

The rearrangement links TRBV6-5 to TRBJ2-3; D is unresolved. This CDR3 spans 10 amino acids. Trimming removed 6 bases from V and 6 bases from J, with 4 bases in between. Germline CDR1 MNHEY, CDR2 SVGAGI. CDR3: CASRRDTQYF. The CDR3, as DNA: TGTGCCAGCAGACGTGATACGCAGTATTTT.

This clonotype turned up a few times. The chain carries TRBV20-1 and TRBJ1-2; TRBD1 aligns across 7 bases. The V gene end was trimmed by 4 bases and the J gene end by 6 bases; junction bases not matched to a gene: 14. CDR3 length equals 15 residues. Germline loops: CDR1 DFQATT, CDR2 SNEGSKA (reference sequence). Here the CDR3 DNA reads TGCAGTGCTACCGATGCAGGGGGAGCGGCGGATGGCTACACCTTC. Protein: CSATDAGGAADGYTF.

The rearrangement uses TRBV3-1 and TRBJ1-2, with D unresolved. Per the germline V gene, CDR1 is LGHDT and CDR2 is YNNKEL (reference sequence). The CDR3 loop spans 12 amino acids. The V end lost 0 bases, the J end lost 14 bases, and 13 bases lay between the germline ends. CDR3 loop: CASSQDRSSRTF. The CDR3, as DNA: TGTGCCAGCAGCCAAGATCGCAGCTCTAGGACCTTC.

The CDR3 spells CSARDMDRGQSDTQYF. DNA for the CDR3: TGCAGTGCTAGAGATATGGACAGGGGGCAATCAGATACGCAGTATTTT. This chain connects TRBV20-1 to TRBJ2-3, with 11 bases fitting TRBD1. The CDR3 is 16 residues long. Germline CDR1 and CDR2: DFQATT and SNEGSKA (reference sequence). Trimming at V came to 0 bases and at J to 4 bases, leaving 6 bases not matched to a gene.

The chain's CDR3 is CASSSLHATDRESYEQYF. CDR3 bases: TGTGCCAGCAGCTCTCTACACGCTACCGACCGGGAATCCTACGAGCAGTACTTC. The rearrangement joins TRBV13 to TRBJ2-7, with D perhaps TRBD2 (5 bases). V gave up 4 bases and J gave up 1 base, with 23 bases separating them. The germline V gene encodes CDR1 PRHDT and CDR2 FYEKMQ (reference sequence). This CDR3 region has 18 residues.

The chain has TRBV10-2 and TRBJ2-5, with D perhaps TRBD1 or TRBD2 (6 bases each). The CDR3 sequence is 16 residues long. Germline CDR1 reads WSHSY; CDR2 reads SAAADI. V was trimmed by 6 bases and J by 4 bases, leaving 21 bases between them. Written as DNA, the CDR3 is TGCGCCAGCAGGGGGGGACACCCGAGGGATTTAGAGACCCAGTACTTC. Translated, it gives CASRGGHPRDLETQYF.

This clonotype was recorded a few times. The V and J genes are TRBV6-1 and TRBJ2-1; D may correspond to TRBD1 or TRBD2 (6 bases each). V was shortened by 6 bases and J by 6 bases, with 21 bases between the two germline ends. Germline-derived CDR1 and CDR2 are MNHNS and SASEGT. The CDR3 spans 16 residues. The CDR3 DNA reads as TGTGCCAGCAGGGGGGCCGGGACCCGGAGGGGCAATGAGCAGTTCTTC. Residues: CASRGAGTRRGNEQFF.

The chain carries TRBV28 and TRBJ2-7; 7 bases line up with TRBD2. CDR3 size: 15 residues. Germline trimming cut 6 bases from V and 0 bases from J; bases unmatched to any gene: 8. The germline V gene encodes CDR1 MDHEN and CDR2 SYDVKM. The DNA of the CDR3 is TGTGCCAGCAGCCGGGGGGACTGGAGCTCCTACGAGCAGTACTTC. Amino acid sequence: CASSRGDWSSYEQYF.

A few counts support this clonotype. The chain carries TRBV12-3 or TRBV12-4 and TRBJ2-7; TRBD1 agrees at 8 bases. Trimming took 8 bases from V and 0 from J; bases not matched to a gene: 9. This CDR3 has 15 residues. The CDR3 bases are TGTGCCAGCCGCCGAGGGACAGGAGGCTCCTACGAGCAGTACTTC. Its protein is CASRRGTGGSYEQYF.

This clonotype was picked up a small number of times. The J gene is TRBJ2-7, the V gene TRBV7-9; 7 bases map to TRBD2. CDR3 length equals 14 residues. Germline CDR1 and CDR2: SEHNR and FQNEAQ (reference sequence). Trimming took 3 bases from V and 7 from J; bases not matched to a gene: 9. The CDR3: CASSFDLAASEQYF. DNA of the CDR3: TGTGCCAGCAGCTTTGATCTAGCGGCATCAGAGCAGTACTTC.

The chain carries TRBV5-1 and TRBJ2-5, with D perhaps given as TRBD1 or TRBD2 (5 bases each). CDR1 and CDR2 (germline): SGHRS, YFSETQ. This CDR3 is built from 14 residues. Trimming removed 0 bases from V and 7 bases from J, with 13 bases in between. CDR3 in DNA: TGCGCCAGCAGCTTGGTGGGGGAAGAAGGGACCCAGTACTTC. Translation: CASSLVGEEGTQYF.

This clonotype was counted only a few times. This chain joins TRBV12-3 or TRBV12-4 and TRBJ2-3, with 7 nucleotides matching TRBD2. This CDR3 has 16 residues. The junction had 4 bases not matched to a gene; V was cut back by 1 base and J by 0 bases. CDR3 in amino acids: CASSLGAGVSTDTQYF. The CDR3 bases are TGTGCCAGCAGTTTAGGGGCGGGAGTCAGCACAGATACGCAGTATTTT.

This chain's CDR3 is CASSAPGLAQETQYF. CDR3 DNA sequence: TGTGCCAGCAGTGCACCGGGACTAGCTCAAGAGACCCAGTACTTC. The chain uses TRBV6-4 and TRBJ2-5, with 9 bases fitting TRBD2. The CDR3 contains 15 residues. The germline V gene has CDR1 MRHNA and CDR2 SNTAGT. V lost 4 bases, J lost 2 bases, and 5 bases stayed unmatched.

This clonotype was recorded a few times. In DNA form, the CDR3 reads TGTGCCAGCAGTACAACTAGCGGGGTAACCTCCTACAATGAGCAGTTCTTC. Translation: CASSTTSGVTSYNEQFF. The genes are TRBV12-3 or TRBV12-4 and TRBJ2-1, with TRBD2 matching over 10 bases. This CDR3 region has 17 residues. Trimming removed 5 bases from V and 0 bases from J; junction bases left unmatched: 7.

This clonotype has just a few counts. The chain combines TRBV11-2 with TRBJ1-4; D remains unclear. This CDR3 has 13 residues. Germline V gene data show CDR1 as SGHAT and CDR2 as FQNNGV. The V and J ends lost 1 base and 5 bases respectively, with 5 bases between them. The chain's CDR3 is CASSLGRNEKLFF. The CDR3, as DNA: TGTGCCAGCAGCTTAGGGCGGAATGAAAAACTGTTTTTT.

This clonotype appeared a few times. J is TRBJ2-1 and V is TRBV5-4; TRBD1 matches 9 bases. Germline CDR1 SGHNT, CDR2 YYREEE (reference sequence). This CDR3 spans 13 amino acids. V lost 4 bases to trimming and J lost 8 bases; unmatched junction nucleotides: 4. The CDR3 region is CASSLRDRDEQFF. CDR3 DNA sequence: TGTGCCAGCAGCCTCCGGGACAGGGATGAGCAGTTCTTC.

The chain employs TRBV4-3 and TRBJ2-7; 8 bases fit TRBD2. J was trimmed by 2 bases and V by 3 bases; bases with no gene match: 6. Germline values: CDR1 LGHNA, CDR2 YSLEER. This CDR3 contains 15 residues. The CDR3 nucleotides read TGCGCCAGCAGCCACTCGGCGGGAGGAACCTACGAGCAGTACTTC. Protein: CASSHSAGGTYEQYF.